This T cell receptor (beta chain) was obtained from a study of CD8 T cells in Susac syndrome (dated by TCRdb to between 2018 and 2020). With respect to the entire study: Among the sequenced Susac syndrome patients, 5 or 6 had clinically active disease and roughly eight were in clinical remission. At blood withdrawal, Susac syndrome patients were therapy-naive, treated with corticosteroids (with IVIg additionally given to some), or treated with IVIg alone. Whether CD8+ T cell activation and differentiation in Susac syndrome was antigen driven was tested using repertoire sequencing. Clonality of the CD8+ T cell repertoire was compared between about a dozen healthy donors, about 14 Susac syndrome patients and around 15 multiple sclerosis patients. What the authors observed across the whole study: Around 15 Susac-specific public clones were identified in the total CD8+ repertoire, and roughly five Susac-specific public clones were identified in the CD8+ TEMRA repertoire. Clonal expansion was observed in Susac syndrome CD8+ repertoires, with the highest expansion in CD8+ TEMRA cells and greater expansion in clinically active than in remitting patients. The study acknowledged that relatively few individuals were included in the TCR sequencing and HLA analysis.

RNA was extracted with the RNeasy kit and 0.5 to 1 ug was reverse transcribed using random hexamers. The immunoSEQ multiplex PCR assay, covering 54 Vbeta and 13 Jbeta segments, was used to amplify TCR beta CDR3 regions. PCR amplification bias was corrected by using a synthetic template baseline for primer optimization and computational correction. Concerning the study's data processing: Reads were annotated to V, D and J genes according to IMGT and were analyzed with immunoSEQ Analyzer, with only productive sequences retained. To calculate clonality, Shannon entropy was normalized by log2 of the number of productive unique sequences and then subtracted from one. For each patient and control, public and private clones were evaluated among the 100 most prevalent clones. A clone was defined as Susac-specific if it was absent from the healthy and MS cohorts, from roughly 1,000 published viral clones and from other ImmuneACCESS disease sequences. TCRdb ran its own pipeline on the public reads, namely fastp trimming at Q25 and MiXCR clone calling, and kept in-frame beta chains. Here each entry gathers all rows of one CDR3 protein and keeps the most common genes and DNA. These V and J calls originate from TCRdb's pipeline instead of the authors' own analysis. Across this sample there are fewer than 150,000 distinct CDR3 sequences, with roughly 94% seen only once. The ten largest clones take up over 0.15% of the sample.

Reading from cysteine to phenylalanine, the CDR3 counts 15 amino acids. Only the CDR3 DNA stays, 45 bases, in frame from base 1. Here V drops 2 bases and J drops 4 bases, and the junction holds 4 bases not matched to any gene. Based on the germline V gene, the CDR1 and CDR2 sequences are MGHRA and YSYEKL. Peripheral blood CD8+ and CD4+ T cells from healthy donors, Susac syndrome patients and multiple sclerosis patients were profiled by high-throughput TCR beta sequencing. Susac syndrome patients met recently defined diagnostic criteria for definite or probable disease. Bulk CD8+ and CD4+ T cells were purified by magnetic negative isolation, while CD8+ TEMRA cells were enriched using FACS. Blood was collected in EDTA tubes and processed within 24 hours, with PBMCs isolated through density gradient centrifugation. PBMCs intended for TCR sequencing were frozen in liquid nitrogen and were later thawed in a 37 degrees C water bath. A purity of at least 90% was achieved for sorted or isolated CD4+, CD8+ and CD8+ TEMRA cells.

As concerns this clonotype: No cognate antigen has been identified for it. The input lacks base qualities; no much larger clone sits a single base away.

The chain was built from TRBV4-1 and TRBJ1-3, with 8 middle bases fitting TRBD1. This TCR derives from a human donor with Susac syndrome. The sample was CD8+ T cells from PBMCs. The CDR3 corresponds to CASSQLDRGGNTIYF. The nucleotide sequence is TGCGCCAGCAGCCAACTCGACAGGGGAGGAAACACCATATATTTT.